A single sample gave rise to the 16 T cell receptor beta chains below, sequenced in a study of blood T cells in healthy people across ages. Together with a sample-barcoded 5' primer, a J-beta primer mix was included in a second PCR lasting roughly 6 to 12 cycles. In TCRdb, the 5' RACE reads were re-called with MiXCR into one record per CDR3 protein. This table has more than 700,000 distinct CDR3 sequences, 46% appearing once. The sequencing sample was made of blood. These receptors were collected from a man at least 80 years old in good health.

V and J are TRBV7-9 and TRBJ1-2; the D is unclear. Germline CDR1 SEHNR, CDR2 FQNEAQ (reference sequence). Trimming pared 4 bases from V and 5 bases from J, leaving 23 bases between. The CDR3 is 17 residues long. CDR3 nucleotides: TGTGCCAGCAGCTCGGAACAGCCGGGATTCGGACTTTATGGCTACACCTTC. This gives the protein CASSSEQPGFGLYGYTF.

Only a few counts were recorded for this clonotype. The chain links TRBV28 to TRBJ1-1; D unresolved. V lost 7 bases to trimming and J lost 2 bases, with 17 bases between them. This CDR3 region has 15 residues. Per the germline V gene, CDR1 is MDHEN and CDR2 is SYDVKM. CDR3: CASMRTVFVNTEAFF. The DNA for the CDR3 is TGTGCCAGCATGAGAACAGTTTTCGTTAACACTGAAGCTTTCTTT.

The chain recombines TRBV20-1 with TRBJ1-5; D gene unclear. Between the trimmed V and J ends, which lost 3 bases and 0 bases, there was a span of 9 bases. The CDR3 has 14 amino acids. CDR1 and CDR2 from the germline V gene are DFQATT and SNEGSKA (reference sequence). For the CDR3, the DNA is TGCAGTGCTAGCCCGTTGGGTAGCAATCAGCCCCAGCATTTT. It specifies CSASPLGSNQPQHF.

Worth noting for this clonotype: This may be a read error, as it is one base from a much larger clone. The chain has TRBV12-3 or TRBV12-4 and TRBJ2-4; D gene unclear. The J call is uncertain, as TRBJ2-7 better fits the DNA end. This CDR3 contains 15 residues. The CDR3: CASSSPCGYPVEQYF. In DNA form, the CDR3 reads TGTGCCAGCAGTTCACCCTGTGGTTATCCCGTCGAGCAGTACTTC.

This clonotype was counted a few times. The genes are TRBV4-2 and TRBJ2-6; either TRBD1 or TRBD2 may supply D (5 bases each). CDR3 size: 16 residues. V was shortened by 1 base and J by 0 bases, with 7 bases between the two germline ends. Germline CDR1 is LGHNA and CDR2 is YNFKEQ. In DNA form, the CDR3 reads TGTGCCAGCAGCCAAGGGGACCCCTCTGGGGCCAACGTCCTGACTTTC. Translation gives CASSQGDPSGANVLTF.

This chain connects TRBV29-1 to TRBJ1-5; no firm D call. The germline V and J ends were trimmed by 4 bases and 1 base, with 8 bases remaining between them. The CDR3 is 13 residues long. The V gene's germline CDR1 is SQVTM and CDR2 ANQGSEA. The CDR3 sequence is CSVADGSNQPQHF. The CDR3 nucleotides are TGCAGCGTTGCGGACGGGAGCAATCAGCCCCAGCATTTT.

This clonotype has a handful of counts. The genes are TRBV25-1 and TRBJ2-1, with D perhaps TRBD1 (6 bases). Trimming shortened V by 1 base and J by 8 bases, and 12 bases separated the two germline ends. The CDR3 extends over 14 amino acids. Germline CDR1 and CDR2: MGHDK and SYGVNS. CDR3: CASSESTGSDEQFF. CDR3 bases: TGTGCCAGCAGTGAATCAACAGGGTCCGATGAGCAGTTCTTC. Looking up the rest from reference TRBV25-1 and TRBJ2-1 gives the full variable domain: EADIYQTPRYLVIGTGKKITLECSQTMGHDKMYWYQQDPGMELHLIHYSYGVNSTEKGDLSSESTVSRIRTEHFPLTLESARPSHTSQYLCASSESTGSDEQFFGPGTRLTVL.

This clonotype was recorded many times. V is TRBV7-2 and J is TRBJ2-7; D might be TRBD2 (6 bases). The CDR3 runs to 15 residues. Per the germline V gene, CDR1 is SGHTA and CDR2 is FQGNSA. The V gene lost 5 bases and the J gene lost 2 bases, with 16 bases spanning the gap. The DNA for the CDR3 is TGTGCCAGCAGCCCTTTTGGTAGCGGTGCCTACGAGCAGTACTTC. Encoded protein: CASSPFGSGAYEQYF.

The gene calls are TRBV11-2 and TRBJ2-5; D is ambiguous. This CDR3 comprises 13 residues. Trimming left V 4 bases short and J 5 bases short, with 11 bases between. Germline lookup yields CDR1 SGHAT and CDR2 FQNNGV. CDR3 DNA sequence: TGTGCCAGCAGCTCCTGGATGAGGGAGACCCAGTACTTC. Its translation is CASSSWMRETQYF.

This clonotype was counted ten times or more. The chain employs TRBV29-1 and TRBJ1-2; 7 bases fit TRBD1. Unmatched junction bases numbered 4, after V lost 4 bases and J lost 2 bases. The CDR3 is 13 residues long. The germline V gene has CDR1 SQVTM and CDR2 ANQGSEA. CDR3: CSVGDSGNYGYTF. CDR3 nucleotide sequence: TGCAGCGTTGGGGACAGCGGAAACTATGGCTACACCTTC.

J is TRBJ1-2 and V is TRBV12-3 or TRBV12-4, with 9 nucleotides matching TRBD1. The CDR3 is made up of 15 amino acids. The V gene end was trimmed by 5 bases and the J gene end by 3 bases; junction bases not matched to a gene: 7. The CDR3 loop reads CASSPTGGVDYGYTF. DNA for the CDR3: TGTGCCAGCAGTCCTACAGGGGGCGTAGACTATGGCTACACCTTC.

The rearrangement links TRBV15 to TRBJ2-7, with D maybe TRBD1 (6 bases). Germline CDR1 LNHNV, CDR2 YYDKDF (reference sequence). The CDR3 is made up of 13 amino acids. Trimming stripped 6 bases from V and 0 bases from J, with 9 bases between. The CDR3 DNA reads as TGTGCCACCAGGAGGGGGACCTCCTACGAGCAGTACTTC. Translating it yields CATRRGTSYEQYF.

This clonotype was detected once. The chain recombines TRBV2 with TRBJ2-5; 9 nucleotides line up with TRBD2. Germline V gives CDR1 SNHLY, CDR2 FYNNEI. With 1 base clipped from V and 5 bases from J, the junction kept 5 bases outside the gene matches. The CDR3 is 15 amino acids. The DNA for the CDR3 is TGTGCCAGCAGTGAAGATCGAGCGGGGGGTGAGACCCAGTACTTC. It codes for CASSEDRAGGETQYF.

The gene calls are TRBV4-1 and TRBJ1-2; tentative D call: TRBD1 (5 bases). This CDR3 is 16 amino acids long. V was pared by 5 bases and J by 3 bases, with 19 bases between. Germline V gene data show CDR1 as MGHRA and CDR2 as YSYEKL. In DNA, the CDR3 is TGCGCCAGCAGCTCCGAGGGGACCTATCTAGACTATGGCTACACCTTC. This translates into CASSSEGTYLDYGYTF.

The chain joins TRBV15 to TRBJ2-3; D is ambiguous. CDR3 length: 13 amino acids. From germline, CDR1 is LNHNV and CDR2 YYDKDF (reference sequence). V lost 1 base and J lost 6, with 8 bases in between. CDR3 nucleotides: TGTGCCACCAGCAGAGGCCGACTTGATACGCAGTATTTT. This translates into CATSRGRLDTQYF.

This clonotype was counted only a few times. V gene TRBV7-6 combines with J gene TRBJ2-5; D may be TRBD1 (5 bases). Per germline, CDR1 SGHVS and CDR2 FNYEAQ. The V gene lost 2 bases and the J gene lost 9 bases, with 10 bases spanning the gap. This CDR3 region has 12 residues. The CDR3 nucleotides are TGTGCCAGCAGCTTATTATTAGGGGCCCAGTACTTC. This translates into CASSLLLGAQYF.